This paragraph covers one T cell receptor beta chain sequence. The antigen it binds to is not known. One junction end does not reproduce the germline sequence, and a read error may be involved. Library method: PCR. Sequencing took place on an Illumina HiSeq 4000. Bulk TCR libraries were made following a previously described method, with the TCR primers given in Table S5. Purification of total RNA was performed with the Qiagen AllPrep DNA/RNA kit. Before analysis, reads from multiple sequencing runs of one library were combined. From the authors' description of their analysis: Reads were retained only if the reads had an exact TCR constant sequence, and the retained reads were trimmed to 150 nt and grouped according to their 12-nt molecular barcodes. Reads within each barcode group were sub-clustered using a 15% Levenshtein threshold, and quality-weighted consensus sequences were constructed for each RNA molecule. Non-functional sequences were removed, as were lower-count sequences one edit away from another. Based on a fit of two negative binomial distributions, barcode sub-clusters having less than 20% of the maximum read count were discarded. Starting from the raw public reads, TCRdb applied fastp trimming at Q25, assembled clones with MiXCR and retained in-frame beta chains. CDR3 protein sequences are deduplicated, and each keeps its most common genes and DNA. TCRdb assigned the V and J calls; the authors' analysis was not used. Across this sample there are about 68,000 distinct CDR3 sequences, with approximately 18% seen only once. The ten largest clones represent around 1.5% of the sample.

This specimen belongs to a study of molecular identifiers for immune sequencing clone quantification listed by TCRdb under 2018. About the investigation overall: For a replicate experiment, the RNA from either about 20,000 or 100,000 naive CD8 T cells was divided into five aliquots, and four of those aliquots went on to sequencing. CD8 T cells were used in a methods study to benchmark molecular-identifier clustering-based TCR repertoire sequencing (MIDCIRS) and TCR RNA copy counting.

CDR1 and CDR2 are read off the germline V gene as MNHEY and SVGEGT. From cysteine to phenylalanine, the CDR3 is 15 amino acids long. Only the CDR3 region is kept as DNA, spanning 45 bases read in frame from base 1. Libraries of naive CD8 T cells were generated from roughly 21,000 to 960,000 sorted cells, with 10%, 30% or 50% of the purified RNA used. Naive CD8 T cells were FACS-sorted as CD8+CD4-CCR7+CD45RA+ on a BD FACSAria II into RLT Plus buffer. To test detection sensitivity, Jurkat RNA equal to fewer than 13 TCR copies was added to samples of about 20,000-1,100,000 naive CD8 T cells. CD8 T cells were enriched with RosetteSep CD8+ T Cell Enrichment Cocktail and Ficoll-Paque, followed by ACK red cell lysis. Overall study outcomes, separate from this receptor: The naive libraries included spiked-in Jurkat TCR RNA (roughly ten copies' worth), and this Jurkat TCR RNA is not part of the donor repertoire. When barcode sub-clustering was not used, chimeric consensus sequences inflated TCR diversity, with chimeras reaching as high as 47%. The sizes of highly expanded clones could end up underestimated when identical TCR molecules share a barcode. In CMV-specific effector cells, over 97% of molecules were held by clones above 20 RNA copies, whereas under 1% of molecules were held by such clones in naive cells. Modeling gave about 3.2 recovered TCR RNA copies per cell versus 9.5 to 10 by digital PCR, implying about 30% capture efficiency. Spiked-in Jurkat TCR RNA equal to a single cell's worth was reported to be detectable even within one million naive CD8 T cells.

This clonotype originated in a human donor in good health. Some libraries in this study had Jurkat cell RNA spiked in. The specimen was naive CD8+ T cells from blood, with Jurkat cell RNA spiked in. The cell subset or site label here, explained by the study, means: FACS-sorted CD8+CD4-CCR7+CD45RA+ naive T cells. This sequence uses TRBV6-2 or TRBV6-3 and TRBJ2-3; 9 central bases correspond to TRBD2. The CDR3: CASSWQIAGVDTQYF. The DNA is TGTGCCAGCAGTTGGCAGATAGCGGGGGTAGATACGCAGTACTTT.